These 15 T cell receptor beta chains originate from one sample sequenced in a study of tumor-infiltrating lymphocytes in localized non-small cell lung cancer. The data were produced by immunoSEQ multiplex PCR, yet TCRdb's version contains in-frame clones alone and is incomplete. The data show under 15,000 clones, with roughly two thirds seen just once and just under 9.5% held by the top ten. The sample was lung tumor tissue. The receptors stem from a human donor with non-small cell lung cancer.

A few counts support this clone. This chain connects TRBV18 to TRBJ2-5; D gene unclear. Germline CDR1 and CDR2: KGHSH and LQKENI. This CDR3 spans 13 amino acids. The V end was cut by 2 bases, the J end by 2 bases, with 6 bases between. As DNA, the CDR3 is TGTGCCAGCTCACCAGGCAGTCAAGAGACCCAGTACTTC. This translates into CASSPGSQETQYF. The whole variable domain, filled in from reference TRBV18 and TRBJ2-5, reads NAGVMQNPRHLVRRRGQEARLRCSPMKGHSHVYWYRQLPEEGLKFMVYLQKENIIDESGMPKERFSAEFPKEGPSILRIQQVVRGDSAAYFCASSPGSQETQYFGPGTRLLVL.

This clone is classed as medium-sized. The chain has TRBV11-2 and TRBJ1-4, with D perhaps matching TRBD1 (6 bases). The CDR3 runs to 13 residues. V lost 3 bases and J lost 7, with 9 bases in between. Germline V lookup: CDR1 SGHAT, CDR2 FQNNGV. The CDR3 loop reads CASSFRDTEKLFF. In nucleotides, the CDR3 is TGTGCCAGCAGCTTCCGGGACACTGAAAAACTGTTTTTT.

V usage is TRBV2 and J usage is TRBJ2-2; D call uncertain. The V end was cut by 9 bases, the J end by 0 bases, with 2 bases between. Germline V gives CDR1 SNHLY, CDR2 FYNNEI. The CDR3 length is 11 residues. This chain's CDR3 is CARSNTGELFF. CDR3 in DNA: TGTGCCAGGTCGAACACCGGGGAGCTGTTTTTT.

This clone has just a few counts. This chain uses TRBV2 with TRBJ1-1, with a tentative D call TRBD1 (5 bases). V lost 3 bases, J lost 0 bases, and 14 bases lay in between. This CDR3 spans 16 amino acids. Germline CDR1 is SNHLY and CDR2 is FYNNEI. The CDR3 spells CASSDWKTALNTEAFF. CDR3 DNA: TGTGCCAGCAGTGATTGGAAGACAGCATTGAACACTGAAGCTTTCTTT.

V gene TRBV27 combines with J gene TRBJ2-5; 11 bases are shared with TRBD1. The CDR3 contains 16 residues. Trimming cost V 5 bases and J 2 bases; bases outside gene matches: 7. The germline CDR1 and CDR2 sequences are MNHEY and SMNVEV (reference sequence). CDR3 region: CASSHLGTGGQETQYF. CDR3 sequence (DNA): TGTGCCAGCAGTCACCTCGGGACAGGGGGTCAAGAGACCCAGTACTTC.

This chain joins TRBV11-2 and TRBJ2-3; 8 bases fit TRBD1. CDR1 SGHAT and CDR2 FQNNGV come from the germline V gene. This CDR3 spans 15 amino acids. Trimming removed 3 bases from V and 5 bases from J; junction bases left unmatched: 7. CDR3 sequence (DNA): TGTGCCAGCAGCTTCCAGGGGGCAGAGAGAGATACGCAGTATTTT. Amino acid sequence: CASSFQGAERDTQYF.

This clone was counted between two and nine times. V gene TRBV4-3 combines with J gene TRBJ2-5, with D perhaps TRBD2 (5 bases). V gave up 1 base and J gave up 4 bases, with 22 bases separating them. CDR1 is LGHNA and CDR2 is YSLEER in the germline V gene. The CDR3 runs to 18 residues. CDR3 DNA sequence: TGCGCCAGCAGCCAAGGTCGGACGTCAGGAAGGAGGCGAGAGACCCAGTACTTC. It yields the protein CASSQGRTSGRRRETQYF.

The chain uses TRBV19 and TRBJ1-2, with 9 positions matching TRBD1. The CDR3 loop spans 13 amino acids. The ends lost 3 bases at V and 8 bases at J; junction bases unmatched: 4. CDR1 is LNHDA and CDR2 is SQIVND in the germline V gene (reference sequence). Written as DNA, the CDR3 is TGTGCCAGTAGTATCGGGACAGGGCAAGGCTACACCTTC. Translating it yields CASSIGTGQGYTF.

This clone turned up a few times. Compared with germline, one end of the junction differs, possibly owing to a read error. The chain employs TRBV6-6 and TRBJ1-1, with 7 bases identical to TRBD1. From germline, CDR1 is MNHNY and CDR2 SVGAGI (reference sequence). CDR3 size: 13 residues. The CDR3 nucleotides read TGTGCCAGCAGTTACGATGGGGCAGGGGGTCTGGTCTTT. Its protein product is CASSYDGAGGLVF.

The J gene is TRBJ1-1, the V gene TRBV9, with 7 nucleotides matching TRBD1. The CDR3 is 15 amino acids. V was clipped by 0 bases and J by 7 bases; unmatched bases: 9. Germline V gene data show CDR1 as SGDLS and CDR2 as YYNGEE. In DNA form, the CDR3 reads TGTGCCAGCAGCGTAGTTCGGGAGGGGGCCAGTGAAGCTTTCTTT. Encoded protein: CASSVVREGASEAFF.

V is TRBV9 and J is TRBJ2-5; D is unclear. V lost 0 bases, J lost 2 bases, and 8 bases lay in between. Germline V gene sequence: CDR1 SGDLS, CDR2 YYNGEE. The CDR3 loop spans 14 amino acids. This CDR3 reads CASSVGSLQETQYF. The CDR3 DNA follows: TGTGCCAGCAGCGTAGGTAGCCTTCAAGAGACCCAGTACTTC.

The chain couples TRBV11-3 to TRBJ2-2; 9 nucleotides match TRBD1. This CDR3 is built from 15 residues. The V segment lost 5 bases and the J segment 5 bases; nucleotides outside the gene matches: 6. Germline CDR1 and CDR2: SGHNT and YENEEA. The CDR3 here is CASSRTGDWTGELFF. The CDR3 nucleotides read TGTGCCAGCAGCCGGACAGGGGATTGGACCGGGGAGCTGTTTTTT.

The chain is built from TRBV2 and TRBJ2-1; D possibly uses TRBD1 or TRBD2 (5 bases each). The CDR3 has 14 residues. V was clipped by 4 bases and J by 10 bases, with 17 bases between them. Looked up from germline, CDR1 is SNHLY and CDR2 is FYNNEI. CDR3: CASSVDPIWGEQFF. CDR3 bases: TGTGCCAGCAGTGTAGACCCTATTTGGGGGGAGCAGTTCTTC.

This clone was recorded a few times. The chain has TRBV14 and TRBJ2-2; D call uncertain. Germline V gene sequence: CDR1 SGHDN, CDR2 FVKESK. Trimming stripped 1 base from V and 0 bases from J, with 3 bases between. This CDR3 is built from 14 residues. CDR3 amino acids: CASSQVSNTGELFF. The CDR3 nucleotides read TGTGCCAGCAGCCAAGTATCGAACACCGGGGAGCTGTTTTTT.

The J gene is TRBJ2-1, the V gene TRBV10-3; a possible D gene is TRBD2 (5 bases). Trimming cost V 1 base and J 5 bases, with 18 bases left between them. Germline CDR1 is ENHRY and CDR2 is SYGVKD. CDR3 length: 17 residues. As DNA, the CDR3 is TGTGCCATCAGTGAGTTTTCCGCGGTGCTAGCAGACAATGAGCAGTTCTTC. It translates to CAISEFSAVLADNEQFF.